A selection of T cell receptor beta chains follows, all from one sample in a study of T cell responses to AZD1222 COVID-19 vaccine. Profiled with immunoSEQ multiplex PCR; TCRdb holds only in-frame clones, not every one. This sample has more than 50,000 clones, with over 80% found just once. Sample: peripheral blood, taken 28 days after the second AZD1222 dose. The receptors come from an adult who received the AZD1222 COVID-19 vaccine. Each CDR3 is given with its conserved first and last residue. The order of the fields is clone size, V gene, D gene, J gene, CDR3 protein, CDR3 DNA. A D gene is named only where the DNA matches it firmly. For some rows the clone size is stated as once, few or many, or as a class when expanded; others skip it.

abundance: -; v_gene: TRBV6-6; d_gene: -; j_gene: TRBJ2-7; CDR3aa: CASRSAYEQYF; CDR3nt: TGTGCCAGCAGGTCGGCATACGAGCAGTACTTC
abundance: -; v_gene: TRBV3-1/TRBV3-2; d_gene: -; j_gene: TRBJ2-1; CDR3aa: CASSQDVGVPHEQFF; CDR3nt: TGTGCCAGCAGCCAAGATGTGGGGGTCCCCCATGAGCAGTTCTTC
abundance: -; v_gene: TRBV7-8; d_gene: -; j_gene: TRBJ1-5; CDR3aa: CASSLALWTDSNQPQHF; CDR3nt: TGTGCCAGCAGCTTAGCCCTATGGACGGATAGCAATCAGCCCCAGCATTTT
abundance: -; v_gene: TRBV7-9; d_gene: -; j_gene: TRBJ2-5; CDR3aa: CASSLSIQETQYF; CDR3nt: TGTGCCAGCAGCTTATCGATTCAAGAGACCCAGTACTTC
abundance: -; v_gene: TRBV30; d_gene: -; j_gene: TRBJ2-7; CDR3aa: CAWSEGFNGEQYF; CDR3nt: TGTGCCTGGAGTGAGGGGTTTAATGGCGAGCAGTACTTC
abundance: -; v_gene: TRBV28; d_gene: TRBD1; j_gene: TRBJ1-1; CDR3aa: CASSLGRTGWDTEAFF; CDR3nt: TGTGCCAGCAGTTTAGGAAGGACAGGGTGGGACACTGAAGCTTTCTTT
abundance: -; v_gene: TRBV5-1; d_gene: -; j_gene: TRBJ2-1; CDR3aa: CASSLVAGDYNEQFF; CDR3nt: TGCGCCAGCAGCTTGGTGGCAGGGGACTACAATGAGCAGTTCTTC
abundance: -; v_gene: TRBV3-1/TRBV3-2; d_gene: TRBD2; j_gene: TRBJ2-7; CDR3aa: CASSPRDRGSEQYF; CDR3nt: TGTGCCAGCAGCCCCAGGGACCGCGGGAGCGAGCAGTACTTC
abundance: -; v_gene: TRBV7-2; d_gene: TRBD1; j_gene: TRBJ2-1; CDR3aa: CASSLSFDRGYNEQFF; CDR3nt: TGTGCCAGCAGCTTATCTTTCGACAGGGGTTACAATGAGCAGTTCTTC
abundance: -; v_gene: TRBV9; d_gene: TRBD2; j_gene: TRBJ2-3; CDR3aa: CASSRTGTSGRNTDTQYF; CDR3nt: TGTGCCAGCAGCCGTACGGGGACTAGCGGGAGGAACACAGATACGCAGTATTTT
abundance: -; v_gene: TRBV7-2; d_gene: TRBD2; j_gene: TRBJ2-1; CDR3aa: CASSLAGGGAGGNEQFF; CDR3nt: TGTGCCAGCAGCTTAGCGGGCGGGGGGGCCGGGGGGAATGAGCAGTTCTTC
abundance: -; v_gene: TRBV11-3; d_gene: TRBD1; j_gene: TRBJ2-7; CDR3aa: CASSLRGQGLNEQYF; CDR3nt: TGTGCCAGCAGCTTGCGCGGACAGGGGTTGAACGAGCAGTACTTC
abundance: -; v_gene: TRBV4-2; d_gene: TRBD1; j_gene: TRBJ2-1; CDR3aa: CASSQGDRGLEGEQFF; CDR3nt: TGTGCCAGCAGCCAAGGCGACAGGGGTTTGGAGGGTGAGCAGTTCTTC
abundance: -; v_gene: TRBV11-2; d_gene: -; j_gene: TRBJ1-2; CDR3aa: CASSPIRTGTNYGYTF; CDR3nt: TGTGCCAGCAGCCCCATCCGAACAGGGACAAACTATGGCTACACCTTC
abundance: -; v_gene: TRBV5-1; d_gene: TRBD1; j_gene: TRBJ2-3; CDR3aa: CASSWTGAEGGTQYF; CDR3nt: TGCGCCAGCAGCTGGACAGGGGCCGAGGGGGGTACGCAGTATTTT
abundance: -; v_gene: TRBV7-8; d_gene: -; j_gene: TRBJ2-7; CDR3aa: CASSLSQGISYEQYF; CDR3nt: TGTGCCAGCAGCCTTTCACAGGGAATCTCCTACGAGCAGTACTTC
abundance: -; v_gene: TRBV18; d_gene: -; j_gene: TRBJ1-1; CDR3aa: CASSLLGTNTEAFF; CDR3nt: TGTGCCAGCTCCCTCCTAGGGACGAACACTGAAGCTTTCTTT
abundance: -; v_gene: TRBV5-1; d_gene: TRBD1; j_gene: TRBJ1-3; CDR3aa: CASSLRQGDGNTIYF; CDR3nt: TGCGCCAGCAGCTTGAGGCAGGGGGACGGAAACACCATATATTTT
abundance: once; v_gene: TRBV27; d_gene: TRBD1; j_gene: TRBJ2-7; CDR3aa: CASSLFGRDRGHEQYF; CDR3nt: TGTGCCAGCAGTTTATTTGGCCGGGACAGGGGCCACGAGCAGTACTTC
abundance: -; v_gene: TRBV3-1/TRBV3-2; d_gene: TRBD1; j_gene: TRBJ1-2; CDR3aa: CASSQLTGEGYTF; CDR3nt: TGTGCCAGCAGCCAGCTTACAGGGGAAGGCTACACCTTC
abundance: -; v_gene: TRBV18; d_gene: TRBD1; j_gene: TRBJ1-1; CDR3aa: CASSPPPGGTEAFF; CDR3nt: TGTGCCAGCTCACCACCCCCAGGGGGCACTGAAGCTTTCTTT
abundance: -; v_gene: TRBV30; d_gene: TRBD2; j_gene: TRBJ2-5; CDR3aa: CAWSVRGGRRETQYF; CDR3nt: TGTGCCTGGAGTGTACGCGGCGGGAGAAGGGAGACCCAGTACTTC
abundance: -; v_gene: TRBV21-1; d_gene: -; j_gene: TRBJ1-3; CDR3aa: CASSKDGGGGGYF; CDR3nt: TGTGCCAGCAGCAAAGACGGCGGGGGAGGTGGATATTTT
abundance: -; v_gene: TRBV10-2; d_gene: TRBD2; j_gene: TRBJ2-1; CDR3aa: CASSESGRREGRNEQFF; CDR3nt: TGCGCCAGCAGTGAGTCGGGTCGGCGGGAGGGCCGCAATGAGCAGTTCTTC
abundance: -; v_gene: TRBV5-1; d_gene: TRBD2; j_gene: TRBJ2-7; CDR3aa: CASSLPWRELSYEQYF; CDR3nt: TGCGCCAGCAGCCTACCATGGCGGGAGTTATCCTACGAGCAGTACTTC
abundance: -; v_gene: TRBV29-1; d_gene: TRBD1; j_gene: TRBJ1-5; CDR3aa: CSVRGTGTVQPQHF; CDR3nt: TGCAGCGTTAGGGGGACAGGGACTGTGCAGCCCCAGCATTTT
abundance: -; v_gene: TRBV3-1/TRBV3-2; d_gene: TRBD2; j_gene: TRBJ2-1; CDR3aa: CASSSSGSGANEQFF; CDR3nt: TGTGCCAGCAGCTCGAGCGGGAGCGGGGCTAATGAGCAGTTCTTC
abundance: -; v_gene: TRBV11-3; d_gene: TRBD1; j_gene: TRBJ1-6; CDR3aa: CASSFGQGQGSPLHF; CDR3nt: TGTGCCAGCAGCTTCGGACAGGGGCAGGGTTCACCCCTCCACTTT
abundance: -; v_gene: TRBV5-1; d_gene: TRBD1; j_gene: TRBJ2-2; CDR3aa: CASSRTGGANTGELFF; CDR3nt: TGCGCCAGCAGCAGAACAGGGGGCGCGAACACCGGGGAGCTGTTTTTT
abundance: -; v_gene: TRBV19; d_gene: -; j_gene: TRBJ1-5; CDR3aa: CASSIWQGGGSNQPQHF; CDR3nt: TGTGCCAGTAGTATATGGCAGGGAGGGGGTAGCAATCAGCCCCAGCATTTT
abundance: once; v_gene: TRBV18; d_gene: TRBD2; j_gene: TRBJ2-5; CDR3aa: CASSPTSGMGTQYF; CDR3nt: TGTGCCAGCTCACCGACTAGCGGGATGGGGACCCAGTACTTC
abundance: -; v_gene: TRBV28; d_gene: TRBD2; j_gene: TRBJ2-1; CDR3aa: CASSSSGRGNEQFF; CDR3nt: TGTGCCAGCAGTAGTAGCGGGAGGGGGAATGAGCAGTTCTTC
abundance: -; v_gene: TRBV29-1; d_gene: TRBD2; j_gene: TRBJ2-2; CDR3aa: CSVSSLAGGTGELFF; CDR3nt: TGCAGCGTTTCCTCACTAGCGGGAGGCACCGGGGAGCTGTTTTTT
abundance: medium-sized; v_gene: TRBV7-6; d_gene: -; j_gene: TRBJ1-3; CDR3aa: CASSLRGRDSGNTIYF; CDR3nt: TGTGCCAGCAGCTTACGGGGACGGGACTCTGGAAACACCATATATTTT
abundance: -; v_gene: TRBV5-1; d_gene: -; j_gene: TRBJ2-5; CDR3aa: CASSLGGASGPQETQYF; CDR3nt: TGCGCCAGCAGCTTGGGGGGGGCCAGTGGGCCTCAAGAGACCCAGTACTTC
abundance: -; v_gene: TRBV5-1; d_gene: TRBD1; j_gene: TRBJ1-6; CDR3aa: CASSLAQGVSPLHF; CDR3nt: TGCGCCAGCAGCTTGGCACAGGGGGTTTCACCCCTCCACTTT
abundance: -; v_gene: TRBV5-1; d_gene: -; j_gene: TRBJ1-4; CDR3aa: CASSLQGRVEEKLFF; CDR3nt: TGCGCCAGCAGCTTGCAGGGGAGAGTTGAGGAAAAACTGTTTTTT
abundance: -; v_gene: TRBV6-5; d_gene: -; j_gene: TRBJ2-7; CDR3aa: CASSYLSGQLGYEQYF; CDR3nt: TGTGCCAGCAGTTACCTGAGCGGCCAGTTGGGCTACGAGCAGTACTTC
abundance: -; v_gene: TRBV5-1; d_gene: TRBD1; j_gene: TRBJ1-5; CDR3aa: CASSPGTGSNQPQHF; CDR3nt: TGCGCCAGCAGCCCGGGGACAGGGAGCAATCAGCCCCAGCATTTT
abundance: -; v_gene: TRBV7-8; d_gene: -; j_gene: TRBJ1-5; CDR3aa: CASSLADQQPQHF; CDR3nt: TGTGCCAGCAGCTTAGCGGACCAACAGCCCCAGCATTTT
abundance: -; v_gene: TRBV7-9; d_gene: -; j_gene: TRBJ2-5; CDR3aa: CASSQNAGETQYF; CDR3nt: TGTGCCAGCAGCCAGAATGCCGGAGAGACCCAGTACTTC
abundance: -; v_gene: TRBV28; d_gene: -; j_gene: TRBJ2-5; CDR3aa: CASSPLRGAETQYF; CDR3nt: TGTGCCAGCAGTCCCCTCAGGGGCGCAGAGACCCAGTACTTC
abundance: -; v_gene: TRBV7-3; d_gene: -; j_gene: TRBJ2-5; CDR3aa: CASSLSRVGTQYF; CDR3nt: TGTGCCAGCAGCTTAAGCAGGGTTGGGACCCAGTACTTC
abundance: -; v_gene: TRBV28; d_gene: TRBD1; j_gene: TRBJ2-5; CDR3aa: CASSLAGDRGQETQYF; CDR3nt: TGTGCCAGCAGTCTCGCCGGGGACAGGGGGCAAGAGACCCAGTACTTC
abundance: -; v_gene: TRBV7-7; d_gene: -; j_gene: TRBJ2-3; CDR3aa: CASSLTSRPTDTQYF; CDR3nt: TGTGCTAGCAGCTTAACGTCACGCCCCACAGATACGCAGTATTTT
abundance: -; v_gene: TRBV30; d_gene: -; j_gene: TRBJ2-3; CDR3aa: CAWSVLWGSGTDTQYF; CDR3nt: TGTGCCTGGAGTGTACTTTGGGGGTCTGGCACAGATACGCAGTATTTT
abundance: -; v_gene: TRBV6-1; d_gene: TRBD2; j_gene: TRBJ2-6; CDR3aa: CASSAKLAAGANVLTF; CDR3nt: TGTGCCAGCAGTGCTAAACTAGCGGCTGGGGCCAACGTCCTGACTTTC
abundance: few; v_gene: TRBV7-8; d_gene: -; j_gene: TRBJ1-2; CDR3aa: CASSPRTRDFNYGYTF; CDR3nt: TGTGCCAGCAGCCCAAGGACCAGAGACTTCAACTATGGCTACACCTTC
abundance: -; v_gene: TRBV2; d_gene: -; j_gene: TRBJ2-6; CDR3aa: CASSDSGSGAAGANVLTF; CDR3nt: TGTGCCAGCAGTGATTCGGGTAGCGGTGCCGCTGGGGCCAACGTCCTGACTTTC
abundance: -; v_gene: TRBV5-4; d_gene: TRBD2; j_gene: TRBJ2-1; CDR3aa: CASSFERETYNEQFF; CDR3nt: TGTGCCAGCAGCTTCGAGCGGGAGACCTACAATGAGCAGTTCTTC
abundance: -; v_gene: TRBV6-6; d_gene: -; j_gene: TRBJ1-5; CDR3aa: CASKGGGQNQPQHF; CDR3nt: TGTGCCAGCAAGGGCGGGGGCCAGAATCAGCCCCAGCATTTT
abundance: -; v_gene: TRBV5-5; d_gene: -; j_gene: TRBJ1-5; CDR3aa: CASSPGDRGASQPQHF; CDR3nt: TGTGCCAGCAGCCCCGGGGATCGGGGAGCGTCCCAGCCCCAGCATTTT
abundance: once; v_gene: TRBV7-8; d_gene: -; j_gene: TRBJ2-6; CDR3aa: CASSLTDSSFSGANVLTF; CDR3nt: TGTGCCAGCAGCTTAACTGACAGTTCCTTCTCTGGGGCCAACGTCCTGACTTTC
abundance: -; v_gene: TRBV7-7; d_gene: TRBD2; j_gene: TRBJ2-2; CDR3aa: CASSPRREGDGELFF; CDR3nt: TGTGCTAGCAGCCCACGGCGGGAGGGGGACGGGGAGCTGTTTTTT
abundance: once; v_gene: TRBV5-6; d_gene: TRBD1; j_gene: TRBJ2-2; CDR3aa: CASSLGQGSFGELFF; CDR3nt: TGTGCCAGCAGCCTGGGACAGGGATCTTTCGGGGAGCTGTTTTTT
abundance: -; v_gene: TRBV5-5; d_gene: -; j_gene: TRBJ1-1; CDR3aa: CASSPSGTLNTEAFF; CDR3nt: TGTGCCAGCAGCCCGTCGGGGACACTGAACACTGAAGCTTTCTTT
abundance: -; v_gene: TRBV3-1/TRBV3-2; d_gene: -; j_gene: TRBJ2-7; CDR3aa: CASPTGNARYEQYF; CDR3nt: TGTGCCAGCCCAACAGGGAATGCCCGATACGAGCAGTACTTC